One sample yielded the 28 T cell receptor beta chains listed below, sequenced in a study of T-cell reconstitution after alpha-beta-depleted transplantation in children. Construction of the TCRbeta library involved unique molecular identifiers. One entry per CDR3 protein, called by TCRdb with MiXCR from the PCR reads. Of 65,000 to 70,000 distinct CDR3 sequences in the sample, roughly 5% were seen once. This material consisted of PBMCs, mostly from graft donor cells, taken 180 days after TCRalphabeta/CD19-depleted stem cell transplant. All receptors derive from a boy under two years old who had a stem cell transplant for acute myeloid leukemia, so the T cells may come from the graft donor.

This clonotype came up many times. This chain uses TRBV20-1 with TRBJ1-1; D remains ambiguous. CDR1 is DFQATT, CDR2 SNEGSKA, per germline (reference sequence). The V end lost 3 bases, the J end lost 0 bases, and 11 bases lay between the germline ends. The CDR3 contains 14 residues. The CDR3 spells CSARWRIMNTEAFF. DNA of the CDR3: TGCAGTGCTAGGTGGAGGATCATGAACACTGAAGCTTTCTTT.

This clonotype was seen ten or more times. This chain joins TRBV12-3 or TRBV12-4 and TRBJ2-3, with 10 nucleotides matching TRBD2. J was trimmed by 3 bases and V by 6 bases; bases with no gene match: 9. This CDR3 has 16 residues. The CDR3 region has the DNA TGTGCCAGCAGCCCCGGGACTAGCGTAAAGACAGATACGCAGTATTTT. Protein: CASSPGTSVKTDTQYF.

This clonotype was observed a handful of times. The chain employs TRBV5-4 and TRBJ2-5; 11 bases line up with TRBD1. With 4 bases clipped from V and 5 bases from J, the junction kept 10 bases outside the gene matches. The CDR3 contains 16 residues. CDR1 and CDR2 (germline): SGHNT, YYREEE (reference sequence). For the CDR3, the DNA is TGTGCCAGCAGCCCCTGGGACCGGGACAGGGGGGAGACCCAGTACTTC. This codes for CASSPWDRDRGETQYF.

This clonotype was observed many times. V is TRBV20-1 and J is TRBJ1-3; D is unclear. Per germline, CDR1 DFQATT and CDR2 SNEGSKA (reference sequence). The CDR3 totals 14 residues. V gave up 3 bases and J gave up 0 bases, with 9 bases separating them. This CDR3 is CSASLDGSGNTIYF. DNA for the CDR3: TGCAGTGCTAGTCTTGACGGCTCTGGAAACACCATATATTTT.

The chain links TRBV5-2 to TRBJ2-7; the listed D gene, TRBD2, was not tested against the DNA. TRBV5-2 is classified as a pseudogene. The CDR3 length is 15 residues. The CDR3 is CAMGPGLVWGYEQYF. The CDR3 region has the DNA TGTGCCATGGGCCCGGGGCTAGTCTGGGGGTACGAGCAGTACTTC.

This clonotype came up many times. The chain employs TRBV30 and TRBJ1-5; D is perhaps TRBD1 (6 bases). CDR3 length: 15 amino acids. V shed 1 base and J shed 7 bases, with 17 bases lying between them. Germline-derived CDR1 and CDR2 are GTSNPN and SVGIG (reference sequence). DNA of the CDR3: TGTGCCTGGAGTGCCCTGACCGGCAGGGGACAGCCCCAGCATTTT. Translation gives CAWSALTGRGQPQHF.

This clonotype was observed many times. The rearrangement links TRBV5-1 to TRBJ2-7, with a possible D match to TRBD1 (6 bases). Trimming pared 4 bases from V and 4 bases from J, leaving 18 bases between. The germline CDR1 and CDR2 sequences are SGHRS and YFSETQ. The CDR3 is 15 residues long. The CDR3 loop reads CASSTGHGARYEQYV. CDR3 DNA: TGCGCCAGCAGCACGGGACACGGGGCGAGATACGAGCAGTACGTC.

This clonotype was recorded many times. J is TRBJ2-6 and V is TRBV7-8, with D uncertain. The CDR3 totals 16 residues. CDR1 SGHVS and CDR2 FQNEAQ come from the germline V gene. Trimming took off 3 bases at V and 1 base at J, with 10 bases between the two ends. The CDR3 region is CASSLASPSGANVLTF. Here the CDR3 DNA reads TGTGCCAGCAGCTTGGCCAGTCCTTCTGGGGCCAACGTCCTGACTTTC.

This clonotype was found many times. The J gene is TRBJ1-3, the V gene TRBV5-1; D perhaps matches TRBD1 (5 bases). Looked up from germline, CDR1 is SGHRS and CDR2 is YFSETQ. This CDR3 is built from 17 residues. V lost 4 bases and J 0 bases, leaving 17 bases between the germline ends. The CDR3 coding sequence is TGCGCCAGCAGCCAGAGGGGCGGGCAGACCTCTGGAAACACCATATATTTT. It specifies CASSQRGGQTSGNTIYF.

The sample holds a few counts of this clonotype. The CDR3 here is CASSLYSRAKNTEAFF. In DNA, the CDR3 is TGTGCCAGCAGCCTGTACTCCCGGGCCAAGAACACTGAAGCTTTCTTT. The V gene is TRBV7-2, the J gene TRBJ1-1; no clear D gene. The CDR3 spans 16 residues. Trimming took off 5 bases at V and 1 base at J, with 17 bases between the two ends. Germline V gives CDR1 SGHTA, CDR2 FQGNSA.

This clonotype was seen many times. The chain joins TRBV6-5 to TRBJ2-7; D remains ambiguous. V lost 6 bases, J lost 0 bases, and 12 bases lay in between. This CDR3 is 14 amino acids long. Germline CDR1 reads MNHEY; CDR2 reads SVGAGI. The CDR3 coding sequence is TGTGCCAGCAGCACCAGCCGCACCTCCTACGAGCAGTACTTC. Translation: CASSTSRTSYEQYF.

Ten or more counts support this clonotype. V usage is TRBV5-1 and J usage is TRBJ2-2; TRBD2 aligns across 12 bases. This CDR3 comprises 15 residues. The J segment lost 4 bases and the V segment lost 7 bases, leaving 5 bases of the junction unmatched. Germline CDR1 is SGHRS and CDR2 is YFSETQ. The CDR3 sequence is CASLLTSGGTGELFF. Here the CDR3 DNA reads TGCGCCAGCCTTCTGACTAGCGGGGGCACCGGGGAGCTGTTTTTT.

In this sample, this clonotype turned up many times. The J gene is TRBJ2-3, the V gene TRBV5-1, with TRBD2 matching over 7 bases. V dropped 3 bases and J dropped 3; count of bases not matched to a gene: 10. The V gene's germline CDR1 is SGHRS and CDR2 YFSETQ. The CDR3 loop spans 16 amino acids. CDR3 sequence: CASSSLGWGGTDTQYF. CDR3 sequence (DNA): TGCGCCAGCAGCTCCTTGGGATGGGGGGGAACAGATACGCAGTATTTT.

This clonotype came up many times. The chain has TRBV20-1 and TRBJ2-1; D unclear. Trimming stripped 3 bases from V and 13 bases from J, with 7 bases between. Germline CDR1 and CDR2: DFQATT and SNEGSKA (reference sequence). The CDR3 has 9 amino acids. In DNA form, the CDR3 reads TGCAGTGCTAGCGGCTTACAGTTCTTC. As protein: CSASGLQFF.

This clonotype was seen ten or more times. The rearrangement uses TRBV29-1 and TRBJ1-5, with 7 bases aligning to TRBD1. V dropped 8 bases and J dropped 3; count of bases not matched to a gene: 7. Germline V CDR1 and CDR2: SQVTM, ANQGSEA. The CDR3 is 13 residues long. The CDR3 DNA is TGCAGCTTTTCAGGGGGTGCCAATCAGCCCCAGCATTTT. This gives the protein CSFSGGANQPQHF.

Only one count was recorded for this clonotype. The chain couples TRBV3-1 to TRBJ2-7; D is possibly TRBD1 (6 bases). The CDR3 covers 18 residues. Per germline, CDR1 LGHDT and CDR2 YNNKEL (reference sequence). Trimming removed 11 bases at V and 3 bases at J, with 32 bases between. The chain's CDR3 is CACCQFFKGVQSLYEQYF. The CDR3 DNA reads TGTGCCTGCTGCCAGTTCTTCAAGGGGGTTCAAAGCCTCTACGAGCAGTACTTC.

This clonotype was recorded at least ten times. The chain joins TRBV19 to TRBJ2-2, with 8 bases aligning to TRBD2. The ends lost 5 bases at V and 7 bases at J; junction bases unmatched: 21. The CDR3 length is 19 residues. Looked up from germline, CDR1 is LNHDA and CDR2 is SQIVND (reference sequence). CDR3: CASSLPPGVAGWRGGELFF. Here the CDR3 DNA reads TGTGCCAGTAGTCTCCCCCCCGGGGTAGCGGGGTGGCGGGGCGGGGAGCTGTTTTTT. The full variable domain, its missing parts supplied by reference TRBV19 and TRBJ2-2, is DGGITQSPKYLFRKEGQNVTLSCEQNLNHDAMYWYRQDPGQGLRLIYYSQIVNDFQKGDIAEGYSVSREKKESFPLTVTSAQKNPTAFYLCASSLPPGVAGWRGGELFFGEGSRLTVL.

Many counts were recorded for this clonotype. The CDR3 protein is CASSWALRWTQHF. In DNA, the CDR3 is TGTGCCAGCAGTTGGGCCCTCCGATGGACCCAGCATTTT. The chain carries TRBV12-3 or TRBV12-4 and TRBJ1-5; D gene ambiguous. V was cut by 4 bases and J by 11 bases, with 15 bases left in between. The CDR3 runs to 13 residues.

This clonotype was counted at least ten times. V is TRBV12-3 or TRBV12-4 and J is TRBJ1-1; the D is unclear. Between the trimmed V and J ends, which lost 8 bases and 5 bases, there was a span of 15 bases. This CDR3 is built from 13 residues. The CDR3 is CASSAPGRTEAFF. The CDR3 nucleotides are TGTGCCAGCTCCGCCCCGGGGAGGACTGAAGCTTTCTTT.

This clonotype was counted ten times or more. This sequence joins TRBV10-3 and TRBJ2-3, with unresolved D. This CDR3 comprises 12 residues. Germline CDR1 ENHRY, CDR2 SYGVKD. V gave up 3 bases and J gave up 6 bases, with 7 bases separating them. CDR3 in DNA: TGTGCCATCAGTGAACTGTCGGATACGCAGTATTTT. This encodes CAISELSDTQYF.

This clonotype showed up many times. The chain uses TRBV12-3 or TRBV12-4 and TRBJ2-5; perhaps TRBD2 as D (5 bases). The CDR3 is made up of 16 amino acids. The V and J ends lost 3 bases and 2 bases respectively, with 16 bases between them. The CDR3 is CASSFDYPGSQETQYF. The CDR3 nucleotides read TGTGCCAGCAGTTTCGACTACCCGGGGAGTCAAGAGACCCAGTACTTC.

This clonotype has ten or more counts. The J gene is TRBJ1-5, the V gene TRBV12-3 or TRBV12-4; unclear D gene. The CDR3 runs to 14 residues. With 3 bases removed from V and 2 bases from J, the gap between germline ends came to 8 bases. The CDR3 coding sequence is TGTGCCAGCAGTTTGGGCGGAGGCAATCAGCCCCAGCATTTT. The encoded protein is CASSLGGGNQPQHF.

The table lists this clonotype with many counts. V gene TRBV27 combines with J gene TRBJ2-1; D uncertain. Trimming took off 5 bases at V and 1 base at J, with 21 bases between the two ends. This CDR3 is built from 18 residues. Germline lookup yields CDR1 MNHEY and CDR2 SMNVEV (reference sequence). The CDR3 DNA reads as TGTGCCAGCAGTCCTAGACCCAGCTTTCTAGGGTCCTACAATGAGCAGTTCTTC. Its translation: CASSPRPSFLGSYNEQFF.

This clonotype was seen many times. This chain uses TRBV3-1 with TRBJ2-2; D is unresolved. This CDR3 comprises 15 residues. Germline CDR1 LGHDT, CDR2 YNNKEL (reference sequence). Trimming stripped 3 bases from V and 7 bases from J, with 15 bases between. This CDR3 is CASSQLAGRLGELFF. CDR3 bases: TGTGCCAGCAGCCAGCTCGCAGGCCGGCTCGGGGAGCTGTTTTTT.

This clonotype was seen many times. The rearrangement uses TRBV4-1 and TRBJ1-1, with D possibly being TRBD1 (5 bases). Germline-derived CDR1 and CDR2 are MGHRA and YSYEKL. Trimming left V 0 bases short and J 8 bases short, with 13 bases between. There are 14 residues in the CDR3. DNA of the CDR3: TGCGCCAGCAGCCAAGATTGGGCCCGACAGGAAGCTTTCTTT. It encodes CASSQDWARQEAFF.

This clonotype appeared many times. The rearrangement joins TRBV12-3 or TRBV12-4 to TRBJ2-1; 9 nucleotides line up with TRBD2. J lost 2 bases, V lost 6 bases, and 5 bases had no gene match. This CDR3 has 15 residues. The CDR3 DNA sequence: TGTGCCAGCAGAATAGCGGGGGTCACCTACAATGAGCAGTTCTTC. Translating it yields CASRIAGVTYNEQFF.

Concerning this clonotype: An end of the junction does not agree with germline; a read error may underlie this. The chain links TRBV12-3 or TRBV12-4 to TRBJ1-5, with D tentatively TRBD1 (6 bases). CDR3 size: 19 residues. CDR3 amino acids: CTSSLGGTGNLRSNQPQHF. In DNA form, the CDR3 reads TGTACCAGCAGTTTAGGAGGAACAGGGAATTTAAGGAGCAATCAGCCCCAGCATTTT.

This clonotype appeared many times. The V and J genes are TRBV6-5 and TRBJ2-4, with 8 bases that match TRBD1. This CDR3 spans 15 amino acids. The junction had 7 bases not matched to a gene; V was cut back by 2 bases and J by 7 bases. CDR1 and CDR2 (germline): MNHEY, SVGAGI. The CDR3 nucleotides read TGTGCCAGCAGTTACACCCGACAGGGGTTGAACATTCAGTACTTC. It yields the protein CASSYTRQGLNIQYF.